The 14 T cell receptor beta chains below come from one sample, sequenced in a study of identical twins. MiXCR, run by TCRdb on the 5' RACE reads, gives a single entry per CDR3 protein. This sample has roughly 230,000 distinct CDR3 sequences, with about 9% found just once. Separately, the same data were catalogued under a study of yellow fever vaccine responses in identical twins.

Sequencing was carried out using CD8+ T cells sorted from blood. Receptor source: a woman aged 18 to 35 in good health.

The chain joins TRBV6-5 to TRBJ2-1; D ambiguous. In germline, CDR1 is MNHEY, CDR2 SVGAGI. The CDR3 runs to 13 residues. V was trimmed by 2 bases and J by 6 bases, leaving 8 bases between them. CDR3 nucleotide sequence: TGTGCCAGCAGTTACGAATGGTTCAATGAGCAGTTCTTC. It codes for CASSYEWFNEQFF.

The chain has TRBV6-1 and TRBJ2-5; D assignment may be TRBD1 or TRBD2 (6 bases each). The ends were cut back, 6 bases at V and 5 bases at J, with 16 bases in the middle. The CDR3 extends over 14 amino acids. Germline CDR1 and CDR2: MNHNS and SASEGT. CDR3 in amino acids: CASRQGGNWETQYF. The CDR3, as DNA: TGTGCCAGCAGACAAGGGGGGAACTGGGAGACCCAGTACTTC.

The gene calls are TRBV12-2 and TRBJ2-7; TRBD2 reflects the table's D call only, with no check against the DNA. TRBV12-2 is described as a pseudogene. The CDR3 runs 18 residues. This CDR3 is CASRSKTSGPTPTYEQYF. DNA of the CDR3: TGTGCAAGTCGCTCTAAGACTAGCGGGCCCACCCCGACCTACGAGCAGTACTTC.

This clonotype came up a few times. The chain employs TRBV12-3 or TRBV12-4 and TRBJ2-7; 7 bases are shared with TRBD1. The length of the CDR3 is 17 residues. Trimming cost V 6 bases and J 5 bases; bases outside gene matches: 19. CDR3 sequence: CASSNVWVGEGADEQYF. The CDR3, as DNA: TGTGCCAGCAGCAACGTTTGGGTGGGAGAGGGGGCGGACGAGCAGTACTTC.

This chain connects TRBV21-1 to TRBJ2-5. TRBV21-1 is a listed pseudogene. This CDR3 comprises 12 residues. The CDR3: CASSNLEETQYF. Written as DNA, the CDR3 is TGTGCCAGCAGTAACCTCGAGGAGACCCAGTACTTC.

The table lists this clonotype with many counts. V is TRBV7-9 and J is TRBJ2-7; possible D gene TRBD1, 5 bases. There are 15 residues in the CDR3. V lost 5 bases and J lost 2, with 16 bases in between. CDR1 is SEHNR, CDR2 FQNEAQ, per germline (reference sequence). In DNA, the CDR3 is TGTGCCAGCAGCCCTCCCTGGGGCAACGCCTACGAGCAGTACTTC. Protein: CASSPPWGNAYEQYF.

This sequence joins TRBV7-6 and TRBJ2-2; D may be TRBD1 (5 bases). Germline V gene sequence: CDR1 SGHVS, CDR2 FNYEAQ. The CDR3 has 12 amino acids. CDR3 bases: TGTGCGGTCAGGGATGGGGCCGGGGAGCTGTTTTTT. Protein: CAVRDGAGELFF.

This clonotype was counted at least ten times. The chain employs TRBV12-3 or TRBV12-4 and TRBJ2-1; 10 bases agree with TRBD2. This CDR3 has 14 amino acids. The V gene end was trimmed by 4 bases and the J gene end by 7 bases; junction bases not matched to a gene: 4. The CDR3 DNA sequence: TGTGCCAGCAGTTCGTTACTAGCGGGGAATGAGCAGTTCTTC. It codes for CASSSLLAGNEQFF.

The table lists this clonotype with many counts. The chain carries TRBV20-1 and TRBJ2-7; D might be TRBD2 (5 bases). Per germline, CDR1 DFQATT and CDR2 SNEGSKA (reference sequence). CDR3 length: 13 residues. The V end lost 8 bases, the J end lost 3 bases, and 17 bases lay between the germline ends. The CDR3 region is CSTRETNLYEQYF. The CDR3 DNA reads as TGCAGTACCCGAGAGACTAATCTCTACGAGCAGTACTTC.

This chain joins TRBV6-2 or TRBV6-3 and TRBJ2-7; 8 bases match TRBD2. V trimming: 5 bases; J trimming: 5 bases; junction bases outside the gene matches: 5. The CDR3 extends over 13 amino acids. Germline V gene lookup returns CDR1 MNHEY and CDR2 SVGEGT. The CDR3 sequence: CASSERENDEQYF. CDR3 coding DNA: TGTGCCAGCAGTGAGCGGGAGAACGACGAGCAGTACTTC.

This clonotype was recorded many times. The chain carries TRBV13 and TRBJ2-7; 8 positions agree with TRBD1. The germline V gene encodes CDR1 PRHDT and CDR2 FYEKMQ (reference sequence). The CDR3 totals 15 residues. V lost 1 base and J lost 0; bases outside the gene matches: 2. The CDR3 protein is CASSLAQGGSYEQYF. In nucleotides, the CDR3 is TGTGCCAGCAGCTTAGCACAGGGGGGCTCCTACGAGCAGTACTTC. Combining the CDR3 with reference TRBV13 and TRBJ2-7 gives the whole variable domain AAGVIQSPRHLIKEKRETATLKCYPIPRHDTVYWYQQGPGQDPQFLISFYEKMQSDKGSIPDRFSAQQFSDYHSELNMSSLELGDSALYFCASSLAQGGSYEQYFGPGTRLTVT.

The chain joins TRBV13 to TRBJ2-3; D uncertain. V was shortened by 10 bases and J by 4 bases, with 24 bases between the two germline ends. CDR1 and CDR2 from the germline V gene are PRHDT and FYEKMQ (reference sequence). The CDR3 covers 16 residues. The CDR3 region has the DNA TGTGCCACTGGCTTAGGCGCGGCTATTGAAGCAGATACGCAGTATTTT. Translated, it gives CATGLGAAIEADTQYF.

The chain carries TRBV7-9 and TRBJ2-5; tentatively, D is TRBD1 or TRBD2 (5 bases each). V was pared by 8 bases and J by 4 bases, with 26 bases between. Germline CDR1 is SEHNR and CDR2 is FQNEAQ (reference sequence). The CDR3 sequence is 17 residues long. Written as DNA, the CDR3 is TGTGCCAGCGAGGGGCCTGCGGACCTAAACTTCACAGAGACCCAGTACTTC. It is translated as CASEGPADLNFTETQYF.

CDR3 nucleotides: TGCAGTGCTAGGGATTTCCGGGACAGGCTAATTGAAGCTTTCTTT. The encoded protein is CSARDFRDRLIEAFF. This chain joins TRBV20-1 and TRBJ1-1; the match to TRBD1 covers 8 bases. CDR3 length equals 15 residues. The germline CDR1 and CDR2 sequences are DFQATT and SNEGSKA (reference sequence). The ends lost 3 bases at V and 7 bases at J; junction bases unmatched: 13.